This T cell receptor (beta chain) stems from a study of blood T cell repertoires in COVID-19. Two consecutive negative NP/OP PCR tests, clearance, or resolved symptoms defined Cohort 3 recovery. Source study methods: Reference gene primer amplification yielded estimated nucleated cell counts. Repertoires were generated with immunoSEQ multiplex PCR, while TCRdb's copy carries only in-frame clones and drops some. V and J calls and clone size are given by that table; D and trimming were obtained from the DNA. The sample carries roughly 520,000 clones, roughly 90% recorded once. CDR1 is ENHRY and CDR2 is SYGVKD in the germline V gene. V lost 2 bases and J 9 bases, leaving 5 bases between the germline ends. This CDR3 is 12 amino acids long.

The V gene is TRBV10-3, the J gene TRBJ1-6, with D uncertain. This TCR derives from a woman aged 40 to 49 who had recovered from COVID-19. Sequencing input: PBMCs or T cells enriched from blood (not recorded which). Here the CDR3 reads CAISEAGSPLHF. DNA for the CDR3: TGTGCCATCAGTGAGGCGGGTTCACCCCTCCACTTT.